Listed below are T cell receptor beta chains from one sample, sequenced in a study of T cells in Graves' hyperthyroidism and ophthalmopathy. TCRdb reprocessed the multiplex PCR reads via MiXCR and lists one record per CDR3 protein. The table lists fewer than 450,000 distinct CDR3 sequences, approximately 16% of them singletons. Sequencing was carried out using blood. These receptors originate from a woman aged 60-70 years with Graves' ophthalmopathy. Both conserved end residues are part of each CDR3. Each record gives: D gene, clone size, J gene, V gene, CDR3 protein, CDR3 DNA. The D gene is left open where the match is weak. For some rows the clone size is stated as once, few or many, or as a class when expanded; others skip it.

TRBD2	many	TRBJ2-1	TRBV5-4	CASSGVAGGSYNEQFF	TGTGCCAGCAGCGGAGTAGCGGGTGGCTCCTACAATGAGCAGTTCTTC
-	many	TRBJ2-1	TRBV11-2	CASSLDYDEQFF	TGTGCCAGCAGCTTAGATTACGATGAGCAGTTCTTC
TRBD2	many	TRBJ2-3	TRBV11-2	CASSRGAGVGTDTQYF	TGTGCCAGCAGCCGGGGAGCGGGAGTGGGCACAGATACGCAGTATTTT
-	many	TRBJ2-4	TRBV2	CASSSVAKNIQYF	TGTGCCAGCAGTTCCGTTGCCAAAAACATTCAGTACTTC
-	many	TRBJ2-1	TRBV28	CASSSSREVPYNEQFF	TGTGCCAGCAGTTCTTCAAGGGAGGTTCCGTACAATGAGCAGTTCTTC
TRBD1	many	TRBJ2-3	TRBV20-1	CSARDPDRGTDTQYF	TGCAGTGCTAGAGACCCGGACAGGGGGACAGATACGCAGTATTTT
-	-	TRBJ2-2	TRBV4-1	CASSQDNVNTGELFF	TGCGCCAGCAGCCAAGACAACGTTAACACCGGGGAGCTGTTTTTT
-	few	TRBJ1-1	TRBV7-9	CASSLGSYQTEAFF	TGTGCCAGCAGCTTGGGCAGCTACCAGACTGAAGCTTTCTTT
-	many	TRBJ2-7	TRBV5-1	CASSLEPANTYEQYF	TGCGCCAGCAGCTTGGAGCCAGCCAACACCTACGAGCAGTACTTC
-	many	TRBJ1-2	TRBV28	CASSFRDTVGGYTF	TGTGCCAGCAGTTTCAGGGACACGGTCGGTGGCTACACCTTC
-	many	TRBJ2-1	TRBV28	CASSSSPRGNEQFF	TGTGCCAGCAGTTCCTCTCCCCGCGGCAATGAGCAGTTCTTC
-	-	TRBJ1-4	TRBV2	CASSGPGSFNEKLFF	TGTGCCAGCAGCGGCCCGGGCAGTTTTAATGAAAAACTGTTTTTT
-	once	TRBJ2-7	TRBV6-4	CASSDSGLGDKSYEQYF	TGTGCCAGCAGTGACTCAGGCTTAGGAGACAAATCCTACGAGCAGTACTTC
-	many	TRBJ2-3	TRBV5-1	CASQAGGDTQYF	TGCGCCAGCCAAGCGGGTGGAGATACGCAGTATTTT
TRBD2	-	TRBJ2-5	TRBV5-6	CASSLQKAGVAGETQYF	TGTGCCAGCAGCCTCCAGAAAGCGGGAGTGGCGGGAGAGACCCAGTACTTC
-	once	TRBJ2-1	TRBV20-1	CSALSSFSVSYNEQFF	TGCAGTGCTCTTTCTAGCTTCAGTGTCTCCTACAATGAGCAGTTCTTC
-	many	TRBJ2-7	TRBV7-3	CASSLSGTNSYEQYF	TGTGCCAGCAGCTTGTCCGGGACAAACTCCTACGAGCAGTACTTC
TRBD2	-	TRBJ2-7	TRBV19	CASSLRLAGENEQYF	TGTGCCAGTAGCCTCCGACTAGCGGGAGAAAACGAGCAGTACTTC
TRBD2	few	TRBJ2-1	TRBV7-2	CASSLRLAGGGYNEQFF	TGTGCCAGCAGCTTACGTCTAGCGGGAGGCGGCTACAATGAGCAGTTCTTC
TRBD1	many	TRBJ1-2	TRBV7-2	CASREETGGVPIDYTF	TGTGCCAGCAGAGAAGAAACAGGGGGCGTCCCCATCGACTACACCTTC
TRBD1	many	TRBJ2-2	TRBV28	CASSLPGTGTSGELFF	TGTGCCAGCAGTTTACCCGGGACAGGGACCTCCGGGGAGCTGTTTTTT
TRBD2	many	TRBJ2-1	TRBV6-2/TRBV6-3	CASSLGSGTRPHNEQFF	TGTGCCAGCAGTCTAGGGAGCGGGACTAGGCCCCACAATGAGCAGTTCTTC
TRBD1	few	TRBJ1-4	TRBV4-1	CASSPNWGQGVTNEKLFF	TGCGCCAGCAGCCCGAATTGGGGACAGGGAGTGACTAATGAAAAACTGTTTTTT
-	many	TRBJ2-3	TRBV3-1	CASSPNSGRGTDTQYF	TGTGCCAGCAGCCCTAATAGCGGTCGTGGCACAGATACGCAGTATTTT
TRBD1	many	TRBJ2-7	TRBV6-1	CASTPDRDLEQYF	TGTGCCAGCACTCCGGACAGGGATCTCGAGCAGTACTTC
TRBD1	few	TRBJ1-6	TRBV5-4	CASRGDRDNSPLHF	TGTGCCAGCAGGGGGGACAGGGATAATTCACCCCTCCACTTT
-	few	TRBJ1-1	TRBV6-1	CASSPRGVNTEAFF	TGTGCCAGCAGTCCCCGGGGGGTGAACACTGAAGCTTTCTTT
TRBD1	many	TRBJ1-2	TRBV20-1	CSAPPRDRDYGYTF	TGCAGTGCGCCCCCCCGGGACAGGGATTATGGCTACACCTTC
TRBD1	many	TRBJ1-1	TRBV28	CASRYRGRNTEAFF	TGTGCCAGCAGATACAGGGGAAGGAACACTGAAGCTTTCTTT
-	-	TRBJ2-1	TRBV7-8	CASRGGARGNEQFF	TGTGCCAGCAGGGGGGGGGCCCGGGGGAATGAGCAGTTCTTC
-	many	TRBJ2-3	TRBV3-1	CASSLRTPRGDTQYF	TGTGCCAGCAGCCTCCGGACTCCAAGGGGCGATACGCAGTATTTT
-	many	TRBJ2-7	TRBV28	CASTTSRSSYEQYF	TGTGCCAGCACCACCAGCAGGTCTTCCTACGAGCAGTACTTC
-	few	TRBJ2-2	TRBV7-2	CASSLDPQRTGELFF	TGTGCCAGCAGCTTGGACCCGCAAAGGACCGGGGAGCTGTTTTTT
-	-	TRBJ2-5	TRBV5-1	CASSGKGGQETQYF	TGCGCCAGCAGCGGGAAGGGTGGGCAAGAGACCCAGTACTTC
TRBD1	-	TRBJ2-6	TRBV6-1	CASSSGQGRFGANVLTF	TGTGCCAGCAGTTCGGGACAGGGGAGATTTGGGGCCAACGTCCTGACTTTC
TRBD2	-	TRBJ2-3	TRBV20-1	CSAPADSGRRTDTQYF	TGCAGTGCCCCCGCAGATAGCGGGAGAAGGACAGATACGCAGTATTTT
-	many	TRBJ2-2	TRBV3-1	CASSQETREWGTGELFF	TGTGCCAGCAGCCAAGAGACGAGGGAGTGGGGCACCGGGGAGCTGTTTTTT
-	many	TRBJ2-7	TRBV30	CAWSYGFGAYEQYF	TGTGCCTGGAGTTACGGCTTCGGGGCCTACGAGCAGTACTTC
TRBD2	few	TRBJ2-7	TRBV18	CASSPLGAGTGGRGEQYF	TGTGCCAGCTCACCCCTTGGGGCAGGCACGGGAGGCCGGGGTGAGCAGTACTTC
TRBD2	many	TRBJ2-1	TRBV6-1	CASSSSGRAISYNEQFF	TGTGCCAGCAGTTCTAGCGGGAGGGCCATTTCCTACAATGAGCAGTTCTTC
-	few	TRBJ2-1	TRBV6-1	CASSTTTSINEQFF	TGTGCCAGCAGTACTACGACTAGTATCAATGAGCAGTTCTTC
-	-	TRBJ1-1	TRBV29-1	CSGQDTEAFF	TGCAGCGGACAAGACACTGAAGCTTTCTTT
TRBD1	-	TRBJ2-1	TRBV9	CASSYSVGQGYNEQFF	TGTGCCAGCAGCTACTCAGTTGGACAGGGGTACAATGAGCAGTTCTTC
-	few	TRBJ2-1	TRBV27	CASSLSGRGSYNEQFF	TGTGCCAGCAGTTTATCTGGGCGGGGTTCATACAATGAGCAGTTCTTC
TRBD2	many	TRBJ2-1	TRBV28	CASSRGLAGPLQFF	TGTGCCAGCAGCCGGGGACTAGCGGGTCCTCTCCAGTTCTTC
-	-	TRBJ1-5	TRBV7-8	CASSFDQQGRWGPQHF	TGTGCCAGCAGCTTCGACCAACAGGGAAGATGGGGGCCCCAGCATTTT
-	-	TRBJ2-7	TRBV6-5	CASSYPIQGEQYF	TGTGCCAGCAGTTACCCCATCCAAGGGGAGCAGTACTTC
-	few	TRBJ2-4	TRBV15	CATSGGRTTAKNIQYF	TGTGCCACCAGCGGGGGGCGAACGACGGCCAAAAACATTCAGTACTTC
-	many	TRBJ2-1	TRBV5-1	CASSEGEQSYNEQFF	TGCGCCAGCAGCGAGGGAGAGCAGTCCTACAATGAGCAGTTCTTC
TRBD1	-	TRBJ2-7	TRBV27	CASSVTGTVSSYEQYF	TGTGCCAGCAGTGTCACCGGGACAGTGAGCTCCTACGAGCAGTACTTC
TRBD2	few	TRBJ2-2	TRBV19	CASSISGLLAGDANTGELFF	TGTGCCAGTAGTATATCCGGACTACTAGCGGGGGACGCGAACACCGGGGAGCTGTTTTTT
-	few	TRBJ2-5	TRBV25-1	CASSESGREETQYF	TGTGCCAGCAGTGAATCAGGCAGGGAAGAGACCCAGTACTTC
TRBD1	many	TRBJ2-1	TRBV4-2	CASSQSGQTGENEQFF	TGTGCCAGCAGCCAATCAGGACAGACAGGGGAAAATGAGCAGTTCTTC
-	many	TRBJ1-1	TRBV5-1	CASSSRGGEAFF	TGCGCCAGCAGCTCCAGGGGAGGGGAAGCTTTCTTT
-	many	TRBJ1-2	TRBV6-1	CASTTGYYGYTF	TGTGCCAGCACCACAGGGTACTATGGCTACACCTTC